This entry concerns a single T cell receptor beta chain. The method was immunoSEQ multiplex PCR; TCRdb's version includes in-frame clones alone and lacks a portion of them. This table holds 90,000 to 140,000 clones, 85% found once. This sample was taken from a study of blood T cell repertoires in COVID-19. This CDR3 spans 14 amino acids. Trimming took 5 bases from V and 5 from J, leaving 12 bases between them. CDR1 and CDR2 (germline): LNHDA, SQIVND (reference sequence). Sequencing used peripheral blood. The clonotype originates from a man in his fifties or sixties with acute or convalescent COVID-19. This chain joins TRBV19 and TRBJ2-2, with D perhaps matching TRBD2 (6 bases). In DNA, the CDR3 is TGTGCCAGTAGTGGCGGGGCCGTTACCGGGGAGCTGTTTTTT. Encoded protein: CASSGGAVTGELFF.